These 19 T cell receptor beta chains were all obtained from the same sample, sequenced in a study of lymphopenia after photon versus proton radiotherapy. Here immunoSEQ multiplex PCR was the method, and the copy in TCRdb shows in-frame clones only, minus some. The table records 150,000 to 200,000 clones, about 88% of them present only once. Specimen: peripheral blood, collected from a patient treated with photon-based radiotherapy. These receptors came from a man in his fifties or sixties with gastric cancer.

This chain links TRBV7-6 with TRBJ1-1; no reliable D call. V lost 5 bases and J 3 bases, leaving 10 bases between the germline ends. Germline V gives CDR1 SGHVS, CDR2 FNYEAQ. The CDR3 is made up of 13 amino acids. The CDR3 region is CASSPQRDTEAFF. DNA of the CDR3: TGTGCCAGCAGCCCCCAGAGGGACACTGAAGCTTTCTTT.

Here the CDR3 reads CASSLAPRMNTEAFF. The CDR3, as DNA: TGTGCCAGCAGCTTAGCGCCAAGGATGAACACTGAAGCTTTCTTT. The chain is built from TRBV7-8 and TRBJ1-1; D uncertain. CDR1 is SGHVS, CDR2 FQNEAQ, per germline. There are 15 residues in the CDR3. Trimming shortened V by 0 bases and J by 0 bases, and 8 bases separated the two germline ends.

This clone occurred once. The CDR3 DNA reads TGTGCCAGCAGACTCTACGAGCAGTACTTC. It encodes CASRLYEQYF. This chain links TRBV6-7 with TRBJ2-7; no reliable D call. TRBV6-7 falls under the ORF class, with uncertain function. Trimming cost V 6 bases and J 3 bases, with 3 bases left between them. The CDR3 runs to 10 residues.

The gene calls are TRBV5-4 and TRBJ1-2, with TRBD1 matching over 9 bases. The V gene end was trimmed by 3 bases and the J gene end by 4 bases; junction bases not matched to a gene: 13. The CDR3 has 17 amino acids. The germline CDR1 and CDR2 sequences are SGHNT and YYREEE (reference sequence). The CDR3 sequence: CASSSHPGTGSSYGYTF. The CDR3 DNA is TGTGCCAGCAGCTCTCACCCTGGGACAGGGAGTAGCTATGGCTACACCTTC.

This chain joins TRBV15 and TRBJ1-1; D is uncertain. The CDR3 consists of 12 residues. Germline CDR1 reads LNHNV; CDR2 reads YYDKDF (reference sequence). The V and J ends lost 3 bases and 1 base respectively, with 3 bases between them. This CDR3 is CATSRENTEAFF. CDR3 nucleotide sequence: TGTGCCACCAGCAGGGAGAACACTGAAGCTTTCTTT. Combining the CDR3 with reference TRBV15 and TRBJ1-1 gives the whole variable domain DAMVIQNPRYQVTQFGKPVTLSCSQTLNHNVMYWYQQKSSQAPKLLFHYYDKDFNNEADTPDNFQSRRPNTSFCFLDIRSPGLGDTAMYLCATSRENTEAFFGQGTRLTVV.

The V and J genes are TRBV6-1 and TRBJ2-7, with TRBD1 matching 9 bases. J lost 4 bases, V lost 0 bases, and 7 bases had no gene match. Germline V gene data show CDR1 as MNHNS and CDR2 as SASEGT. This CDR3 spans 16 amino acids. CDR3 in amino acids: CASSEAGTGSWYEQYF. The CDR3 DNA reads as TGTGCCAGCAGTGAAGCGGGGACAGGGAGTTGGTACGAGCAGTACTTC.

This clone was counted once. The chain has TRBV7-8 and TRBJ2-5; tentatively, D is TRBD2 (5 bases). The CDR3 has 16 residues. The germline V and J ends were trimmed by 1 base and 4 bases, with 16 bases remaining between them. CDR1 and CDR2 (germline): SGHVS, FQNEAQ. CDR3 protein: CASSLGTATKIETQYF. CDR3 DNA: TGTGCCAGCAGCTTAGGTACAGCGACTAAAATAGAGACCCAGTACTTC.

The chain employs TRBV20-1 and TRBJ2-1; no clear D. The CDR3 consists of 11 residues. Trimming removed 0 bases at V and 10 bases at J, with 7 bases between. Germline CDR1 and CDR2: DFQATT and SNEGSKA (reference sequence). The CDR3 loop is CSAREISEQFF. Here the CDR3 DNA reads TGCAGTGCTAGAGAGATCAGCGAGCAGTTCTTC.

The V gene is TRBV30, the J gene TRBJ2-6; maybe TRBD2 (5 bases). The CDR3 runs 15 residues. CDR1 and CDR2 (germline): GTSNPN, SVGIG (reference sequence). The ends were cut back, 0 bases at V and 2 bases at J, with 8 bases in the middle. CDR3 nucleotide sequence: TGTGCCTGGAGTGTAACCGGGGCTGGGGCCAACGTCCTGACTTTC. Its protein is CAWSVTGAGANVLTF.

V is TRBV9 and J is TRBJ1-1, with TRBD1 identical over 8 bases. CDR1 is SGDLS and CDR2 is YYNGEE in the germline V gene. Unmatched junction bases numbered 8, after V lost 3 bases and J lost 10 bases. This CDR3 has 13 amino acids. The CDR3 DNA reads as TGTGCCAGCAGCGCGGGACAGGCCAGAGGAGCTTTCTTT. As protein: CASSAGQARGAFF.

In its sample, this clone was seen once. The chain couples TRBV7-2 to TRBJ2-7; 9 bases align to TRBD1. Germline CDR1 and CDR2: SGHTA and FQGNSA. The CDR3 contains 15 residues. The junction had 9 bases not matched to a gene; V was cut back by 5 bases and J by 4 bases. The CDR3 DNA is TGTGCCAGCAGCGCAGCCGGGACAGGGTATTACGAGCAGTACTTC. The encoded protein is CASSAAGTGYYEQYF.

In this sample, this clone turned up a few times. This chain links TRBV27 with TRBJ1-2, with TRBD1 matching 7 bases. The V gene end was trimmed by 6 bases and the J gene end by 4 bases; junction bases not matched to a gene: 8. Looked up from germline, CDR1 is MNHEY and CDR2 is SMNVEV (reference sequence). The CDR3 extends over 14 amino acids. The CDR3 bases are TGTGCCAGCAGCCCTAGACAGGGAGTCTATGGCTACACCTTC. Its protein is CASSPRQGVYGYTF.

This CDR3 is CASSKAEAVFLVEQYF. CDR3 sequence (DNA): TGTGCCAGCAGCAAAGCAGAAGCGGTGTTTTTAGTAGAGCAGTACTTC. V and J are TRBV21-1 and TRBJ2-7; the table names TRBD2, a call not compared with the DNA. TRBV21-1 is recorded as a pseudogene. The CDR3 is 16 amino acids.

The chain uses TRBV15 and TRBJ1-5, with D maybe TRBD1 (5 bases). CDR3 length: 13 residues. Germline loops: CDR1 LNHNV, CDR2 YYDKDF (reference sequence). V lost 3 bases, J lost 4 bases, and 7 bases lay in between. The CDR3 nucleotides read TGTGCCACCAGCAGGTCAGGGAATCAGCCCCAGCATTTT. The encoded protein is CATSRSGNQPQHF.

This clone occurred a few times. V is TRBV7-8 and J is TRBJ1-4; a possible D gene is TRBD1 (6 bases). Germline lookup yields CDR1 SGHVS and CDR2 FQNEAQ. V lost 2 bases, J lost 3 bases, and 16 bases lay in between. The CDR3 totals 17 residues. The CDR3 coding sequence is TGTGCCAGCAGCTTATGGGGGGGGCGCGAGGCTAATGAAAAACTGTTTTTT. It specifies CASSLWGGREANEKLFF.

This clone was seen more than once but under ten times. This chain joins TRBV7-2 and TRBJ2-3, with TRBD2 as a possible D gene (6 bases). The ends were cut back, 5 bases at V and 1 base at J, with 16 bases in the middle. Germline V CDR1 and CDR2: SGHTA, FQGNSA. CDR3 length: 16 residues. The DNA of the CDR3 is TGTGCCAGCAGCCAAGGGAGGCCTAGCGGCACAGATACGCAGTATTTT. It specifies CASSQGRPSGTDTQYF. Full variable domain (rest looked up from reference TRBV7-2 and TRBJ2-3): GAGVSQSPSNKVTEKGKDVELRCDPISGHTALYWYRQSLGQGLEFLIYFQGNSAPDKSGLPSDRFSAERTGGSVSTLTIQRTQQEDSAVYLCASSQGRPSGTDTQYFGPGTRLTVL.

V is TRBV6-6 and J is TRBJ2-7, with D perhaps TRBD1 (5 bases). Germline-derived CDR1 and CDR2 are MNHNY and SVGAGI (reference sequence). This CDR3 contains 14 residues. V was trimmed by 2 bases and J by 2 bases, leaving 10 bases between them. CDR3 DNA: TGTGCCAGCAGTTACATGGGGCCGCCCTACGAGCAGTACTTC. It translates to CASSYMGPPYEQYF.

This clone was counted once. This chain connects TRBV9 to TRBJ2-7, with TRBD2 matching 13 bases. V lost 2 bases, J lost 5 bases, and 4 bases stayed unmatched. The CDR3 extends over 15 amino acids. Germline CDR1 is SGDLS and CDR2 is YYNGEE. This chain's CDR3 is CASSVGLAGENEQYF. The CDR3 region has the DNA TGTGCCAGCAGCGTTGGACTAGCGGGAGAAAACGAGCAGTACTTC.

This clone was seen just once. The chain joins TRBV28 to TRBJ1-5, with TRBD1 as a possible D gene (6 bases). CDR1 is MDHEN and CDR2 is SYDVKM in the germline V gene. V lost 3 bases and J 4 bases, leaving 16 bases between the germline ends. The CDR3 extends over 16 amino acids. This chain's CDR3 is CASSFYRDTKNQPQHF. The CDR3, as DNA: TGTGCCAGCAGTTTTTACCGGGACACCAAGAATCAGCCCCAGCATTTT.